The 7 T cell receptor beta chains given below trace back to one sample, sequenced in a study of cytotoxic CD8 clonotypes in ibrutinib-treated CLL. Using immunoSEQ multiplex PCR, the repertoire was profiled, and TCRdb retains in-frame clones only, with some absent. The sample contains over 25,000 clones, approximately 62% of which appear only once. The sample here was PBMCs, taken before ibrutinib treatment. Source of these receptors: a human donor with chronic lymphocytic leukemia.

This clone was seen a handful of times. The chain has TRBV7-9 and TRBJ1-1; D gene ambiguous. Trimming pared 2 bases from V and 3 bases from J, leaving 10 bases between. Germline CDR1 and CDR2: SEHNR and FQNEAQ (reference sequence). The length of the CDR3 is 14 residues. The CDR3 DNA is TGTGCCAGCAGCTTACTGGGGAGGGACACTGAAGCTTTCTTT. This sequence encodes CASSLLGRDTEAFF.

This sequence joins TRBV7-6 and TRBJ2-7, with D perhaps matching TRBD2 (6 bases). Trimming pared 5 bases from V and 2 bases from J, leaving 13 bases between. Germline CDR1 reads SGHVS; CDR2 reads FNYEAQ. CDR3 size: 14 residues. CDR3 DNA: TGTGCCAGCAGCCGACTAGGGACGGCCTACGAGCAGTACTTC. Translated, it gives CASSRLGTAYEQYF.

The chain joins TRBV21-1 to TRBJ1-1; the D call in the table, TRBD1, was not verified against the DNA. TRBV21-1 is marked as a pseudogene. This CDR3 has 16 amino acids. CDR3 loop: CASSIGQGAWVTEAFF. CDR3 bases: TGTGCCAGCAGCATAGGACAGGGGGCATGGGTCACTGAAGCTTTCTTT.

V usage is TRBV7-3 and J usage is TRBJ2-7, with D perhaps matching TRBD2 (6 bases). The V end lost 6 bases, the J end lost 4 bases, and 13 bases lay between the germline ends. Looked up from germline, CDR1 is SGHTA and CDR2 is FQGTGA. The CDR3 totals 13 residues. The CDR3 here is CASREGLSYEQYF. The CDR3 bases are TGTGCCAGCAGAGAGGGACTTTCGTACGAGCAGTACTTC.

This clone came up a few times. This chain connects TRBV7-8 to TRBJ2-3, with TRBD1 as a possible D gene (5 bases). Trimming shortened V by 1 base and J by 7 bases, and 9 bases separated the two germline ends. CDR3 size: 13 residues. The germline V gene has CDR1 SGHVS and CDR2 FQNEAQ. The CDR3 bases are TGTGCCAGCAGCTTAGAATACAGGAATACGCAGTATTTT. Protein sequence: CASSLEYRNTQYF. The full variable domain, in which reference TRBV7-8 and TRBJ2-3 provide the parts outside the CDR3, is GAGVSQSPRYKVAKRGQDVALRCDPISGHVSLFWYQQALGQGPEFLTYFQNEAQLDKSGLPSDRFFAERPEGSVSTLKIQRTQQEDSAVYLCASSLEYRNTQYFGPGTRLTVL.

The chain is built from TRBV13 and TRBJ2-7; D is possibly TRBD2 (6 bases). In germline, CDR1 is PRHDT, CDR2 FYEKMQ (reference sequence). CDR3 length equals 13 residues. The germline V and J ends were trimmed by 8 bases and 2 bases, with 13 bases remaining between them. CDR3 loop: CASSGGNAYEQYF. CDR3 coding DNA: TGTGCCAGCTCCGGGGGTAACGCCTACGAGCAGTACTTC.

The rearrangement joins TRBV28 to TRBJ1-2; 7 positions match TRBD1. Germline-derived CDR1 and CDR2 are MDHEN and SYDVKM. This CDR3 has 18 amino acids. V was pared by 7 bases and J by 8 bases, with 25 bases of the junction left unmatched. CDR3 region: CASISSRGDSPSLRGYTF. The CDR3 coding sequence is TGTGCCAGCATAAGTTCCAGGGGGGACAGCCCATCACTCCGGGGCTACACCTTC.